These T cell receptor beta chains were read from a single sample in a study of CD39 and CD103 CD8 tumor-infiltrating T cells. Here immunoSEQ multiplex PCR was the method, and the copy in TCRdb shows in-frame clones only, minus some. The profile shows about 17,000 clones, 90% to 95% of them singletons. Sample: CD8+ T cells sorted from blood. Receptors were obtained from a human donor with head and neck squamous cell carcinoma. Each CDR3 is given with its conserved first and last residue. Fields, in order: clone size, V gene, D gene, J gene, CDR3 protein, CDR3 DNA. D genes are given only for firm matches. Some rows have no size entry. The others give once, few or many, or a class for an expanded clone.

clone_size: once; v_call: TRBV28; d_call: TRBD1; j_call: TRBJ1-5; cdr3_aa: CASRIQGRRNQPQHF; cdr3_nt: TGTGCCAGCAGAATACAGGGGAGGAGGAATCAGCCCCAGCATTTT
clone_size: NA; v_call: TRBV28; d_call: NA; j_call: TRBJ1-4; cdr3_aa: CASRAEGLSNEKLFF; cdr3_nt: TGTGCCAGCAGAGCAGAGGGGCTGTCTAATGAAAAACTGTTTTTT
clone_size: NA; v_call: TRBV5-1; d_call: TRBD1; j_call: TRBJ1-3; cdr3_aa: CASSADRGPGNTIYF; cdr3_nt: TGCGCCAGCAGCGCGGACAGGGGGCCCGGAAACACCATATATTTT
clone_size: NA; v_call: TRBV27; d_call: NA; j_call: TRBJ1-1; cdr3_aa: CASSLWGPNTEAFF; cdr3_nt: TGTGCCAGCAGTTTATGGGGCCCGAACACTGAAGCTTTCTTT
clone_size: NA; v_call: TRBV4-1; d_call: NA; j_call: TRBJ1-4; cdr3_aa: CASSSTNEKLFF; cdr3_nt: TGCGCCAGCAGTTCAACTAATGAAAAACTGTTTTTT
clone_size: NA; v_call: TRBV30; d_call: TRBD1; j_call: TRBJ1-2; cdr3_aa: CALADRGSYTF; cdr3_nt: TGTGCCCTAGCGGACAGGGGTAGCTACACCTTC
clone_size: once; v_call: TRBV6-5; d_call: TRBD2; j_call: TRBJ2-5; cdr3_aa: CASSSGLAGLQETQYF; cdr3_nt: TGTGCCAGCAGTTCAGGACTAGCGGGGCTTCAAGAGACCCAGTACTTC
clone_size: NA; v_call: TRBV19; d_call: NA; j_call: TRBJ1-5; cdr3_aa: CASSEQGWNQPQHF; cdr3_nt: TGTGCCAGTAGTGAGCAGGGTTGGAATCAGCCCCAGCATTTT
clone_size: NA; v_call: TRBV7-9; d_call: NA; j_call: TRBJ2-5; cdr3_aa: CASSDQETQYF; cdr3_nt: TGTGCCAGCAGCGATCAAGAGACCCAGTACTTC
clone_size: NA; v_call: TRBV13; d_call: NA; j_call: TRBJ2-3; cdr3_aa: CASSLSIGADTQYF; cdr3_nt: TGTGCCAGCAGCTTAAGTATCGGGGCAGATACGCAGTATTTT
clone_size: once; v_call: TRBV19; d_call: NA; j_call: TRBJ1-4; cdr3_aa: CASSPDSFNEKLFF; cdr3_nt: TGTGCCAGTAGCCCGGACAGCTTCAATGAAAAACTGTTTTTT
clone_size: NA; v_call: TRBV11-2; d_call: NA; j_call: TRBJ1-2; cdr3_aa: CASSQGAHIGYTF; cdr3_nt: TGTGCCAGCAGCCAAGGGGCCCATATTGGCTACACCTTC
clone_size: NA; v_call: TRBV27; d_call: NA; j_call: TRBJ1-2; cdr3_aa: CASSPTPDASYGYTF; cdr3_nt: TGTGCCAGCAGCCCAACACCGGACGCCAGCTATGGCTACACCTTC
clone_size: NA; v_call: TRBV7-9; d_call: NA; j_call: TRBJ2-5; cdr3_aa: CASSYSGETQYF; cdr3_nt: TGTGCCAGCAGCTATAGTGGAGAGACCCAGTACTTC
clone_size: NA; v_call: TRBV5-6; d_call: NA; j_call: TRBJ2-3; cdr3_aa: CASSLTGPTDTQYF; cdr3_nt: TGTGCCAGCAGCTTGACAGGGCCCACAGATACGCAGTATTTT
clone_size: NA; v_call: TRBV6-1; d_call: NA; j_call: TRBJ1-6; cdr3_aa: CASSEGAASPLHF; cdr3_nt: TGTGCCAGCAGTGAAGGGGCGGCTTCACCCCTCCACTTT
clone_size: NA; v_call: TRBV28; d_call: NA; j_call: TRBJ2-3; cdr3_aa: CASRGGASGADTQYF; cdr3_nt: TGTGCCAGCAGAGGGGGGGCTAGTGGGGCAGATACGCAGTATTTT
clone_size: NA; v_call: TRBV6-1; d_call: NA; j_call: TRBJ2-1; cdr3_aa: CASSEVKNEQFF; cdr3_nt: TGTGCCAGCAGTGAAGTTAAGAATGAGCAGTTCTTC
clone_size: once; v_call: TRBV2; d_call: TRBD1; j_call: TRBJ2-5; cdr3_aa: CASRGQGVNLETQYF; cdr3_nt: TGTGCCAGCAGGGGACAGGGGGTGAATTTAGAGACCCAGTACTTC
clone_size: NA; v_call: TRBV2; d_call: NA; j_call: TRBJ2-7; cdr3_aa: CASSDESLTEYEQYF; cdr3_nt: TGTGCCAGCAGCGATGAATCTCTGACAGAATACGAGCAGTACTTC
clone_size: NA; v_call: TRBV6-5; d_call: NA; j_call: TRBJ1-1; cdr3_aa: CASSYPGGGLGTEAFF; cdr3_nt: TGTGCCAGCAGTTACCCCGGGGGAGGGTTGGGCACTGAAGCTTTCTTT
clone_size: few; v_call: TRBV18; d_call: TRBD1; j_call: TRBJ1-1; cdr3_aa: CASSPALDRANTEAFF; cdr3_nt: TGTGCCAGCTCACCCGCCCTGGACAGGGCGAACACTGAAGCTTTCTTT
clone_size: NA; v_call: TRBV30; d_call: NA; j_call: TRBJ1-2; cdr3_aa: CARRGGYGYTF; cdr3_nt: TGTGCCCGCCGGGGAGGATACGGCTACACCTTC
clone_size: medium-sized; v_call: TRBV2; d_call: NA; j_call: TRBJ1-1; cdr3_aa: CASSLGEAFF; cdr3_nt: TGTGCCAGCAGTTTAGGGGAAGCTTTCTTT
clone_size: NA; v_call: TRBV30; d_call: TRBD1; j_call: TRBJ1-6; cdr3_aa: CAWSVRPDRVQSPLHF; cdr3_nt: TGTGCCTGGAGTGTACGTCCGGACAGGGTGCAATCACCCCTCCACTTT
clone_size: NA; v_call: TRBV4-1; d_call: NA; j_call: TRBJ2-1; cdr3_aa: CASSLGGRTAYNEQFF; cdr3_nt: TGCGCCAGCAGCCTTGGAGGGCGGACTGCCTACAATGAGCAGTTCTTC
clone_size: NA; v_call: TRBV28; d_call: NA; j_call: TRBJ1-3; cdr3_aa: CASTTGGTGNTIYF; cdr3_nt: TGTGCCAGCACCACTGGGGGGACTGGAAACACCATATATTTT
clone_size: NA; v_call: TRBV7-9; d_call: NA; j_call: TRBJ2-7; cdr3_aa: CASSSMNYEQYF; cdr3_nt: TGTGCCAGCAGCTCGATGAACTACGAGCAGTACTTC
clone_size: NA; v_call: TRBV4-2; d_call: NA; j_call: TRBJ1-2; cdr3_aa: CASSQLWTDNYGYTF; cdr3_nt: TGTGCCAGCAGCCAACTTTGGACAGATAACTATGGCTACACCTTC